The rows below give T cell receptor beta chains drawn from one sample of a study of shared T cell receptors in the human thymus. TCRdb's copy holds only in-frame clones and misses some; the assay was immunoSEQ multiplex PCR. The sample has 700,000 to 750,000 clones, 80% to 90% seen once. Separately, the same data were catalogued under a study of human thymus T cells.

The material sequenced was thymocytes. These receptors were obtained from a girl under two years old with a congenital heart defect. The CDR3 runs from the conserved cysteine through the conserved F or W. A D gene is named only where the DNA matches it firmly. Size values are once, few and many counts, or a class for expanded clones, and some rows have none.

>TRBJ1-5|-|TRBD1|TRBV6-1
TGTGCCAGCAGTGCCGTTGGGACAGGGCTTCGTCAGCCCCAGCATTTT
CASSAVGTGLRQPQHF
>TRBJ2-1|-|-|TRBV5-1
TGCGCCAGCAGCCTTAAGCCCGAAGTCTACAATGAGCAGTTCTTC
CASSLKPEVYNEQFF
>TRBJ2-5|-|TRBD2|TRBV6-1
TGTGCCAGCAGTACGCTAGCGGGGGGCCAAGAGACCCAGTACTTC
CASSTLAGGQETQYF
>TRBJ1-1|-|-|TRBV11-2
TGTGCCAGCAGCTTTATTAGGGGGGGCTCGACTGAAGCTTTCTTT
CASSFIRGGSTEAFF
>TRBJ2-7|-|TRBD1|TRBV28
TGTGCCAGCAGGCACCGAACGGGACAGGGTCATTACGAGCAGTACTTC
CASRHRTGQGHYEQYF
>TRBJ1-2|once|-|TRBV11-2
TGTGCCAGCAAAAACCTCGGGACACATGATTCGGGCTACACCTTC
CASKNLGTHDSGYTF
>TRBJ1-2|-|-|TRBV6-6
TGTGCCAGCAGCAGGAATCCTCCTAACTATGGCTACACCTTC
CASSRNPPNYGYTF
>TRBJ1-6|-|TRBD1|TRBV2
TGTGCCAGCAGCCAACAGGGGGATAATTCACCCCTCCACTTT
CASSQQGDNSPLHF
>TRBJ1-5|-|-|TRBV4-1
TGCGCCAGCAGCCAAGATATTGGTGTCTACCGTCAGCCCCAGCATTTT
CASSQDIGVYRQPQHF
>TRBJ2-1|-|TRBD2|TRBV7-6
TGTGCCAGCAGCCCTAAGCCGCCCGAGCGGGGAAGATACAATGAGCAGTTCTTC
CASSPKPPERGRYNEQFF
>TRBJ1-6|-|-|TRBV4-1
TGCGCCAGCAGCCAAGACGCGGGGGCGGACAGCAAAAATTCACCCCTCCACTTT
CASSQDAGADSKNSPLHF
>TRBJ1-2|-|TRBD1|TRBV5-1
TGCGCCAGCACCCCTAGCAATCTTCGACGGGACAGGGAAAACTATGGCTACACCTTC
CASTPSNLRRDRENYGYTF